The 29 T cell receptor beta chains below were found in one sample sequenced in a study of blood T cell repertoires in COVID-19. Only in-frame clones appear in the TCRdb table, and some are missing; sequencing was by immunoSEQ multiplex PCR. The sample has some 250,000 clones; approximately 86% are singletons. The sequenced sample was peripheral blood. The receptors were sampled from a woman between 25 and 40 years old who had recovered from COVID-19.

The chain uses TRBV3-1 (or the pseudogene TRBV3-2) and TRBJ2-1; the match to TRBD2 covers 14 bases. Trimming took 5 bases from V and 5 from J; bases not matched to a gene: 17. CDR1 and CDR2 (germline): LGHDT, YNNKEL (reference sequence). The CDR3 consists of 20 residues. CDR3 in amino acids: CASSAQPGLAGVNANNEQFF. Written as DNA, the CDR3 is TGTGCCAGCAGCGCGCAACCGGGACTAGCGGGGGTCAACGCGAACAATGAGCAGTTCTTC.

In its sample, this clone was seen a few times. This chain links TRBV11-1 with TRBJ2-1, with TRBD1 as a possible D gene (6 bases). The germline V gene has CDR1 SGHAT and CDR2 FQDESV (reference sequence). CDR3 length: 14 amino acids. V shed 1 base and J shed 6 bases, with 10 bases lying between them. The CDR3 reads CASSLDPRGNEQFF. DNA for the CDR3: TGTGCCAGCAGCTTAGATCCCAGGGGCAATGAGCAGTTCTTC.

This clone was observed a few times. This chain connects TRBV7-9 to TRBJ2-1; 8 positions match TRBD2. There are 16 residues in the CDR3. CDR1 is SEHNR and CDR2 is FQNEAQ in the germline V gene (reference sequence). Unmatched junction bases numbered 7, after V lost 2 bases and J lost 4 bases. The CDR3 nucleotides are TGTGCCAGCAGCTTATCTGGCGGGGGGTGGTACAATGAGCAGTTCTTC. Its translation is CASSLSGGGWYNEQFF.

This chain uses TRBV3-1 (or the pseudogene TRBV3-2) with TRBJ1-1, with a weak D call TRBD1 (6 bases). Per the germline V gene, CDR1 is LGHDT and CDR2 is YNNKEL (reference sequence). Trimming removed 5 bases at V and 5 bases at J, with 18 bases between. The CDR3 has 15 residues. The CDR3 spells CASSFRRGRETEAFF. As DNA, the CDR3 is TGTGCCAGCAGCTTTCGAAGGGGGAGAGAGACTGAAGCTTTCTTT.

This clone was picked up one time. CDR3 nucleotides: TGTGCTAGTGGTAGCTACTACGAGCAGTACTTC. Translating it yields CASGSYYEQYF. This rearrangement joins TRBV12-5 to TRBJ2-7; D call uncertain. CDR3 length: 11 amino acids. Germline CDR1 is LGHNT and CDR2 is FRNRAP. Trimming took off 5 bases at V and 3 bases at J, with 5 bases between the two ends.

In this sample, this clone turned up a few times. V and J are TRBV11-1 and TRBJ2-7; the D gene is possibly TRBD2 (7 bases). This CDR3 is 14 amino acids long. CDR1 and CDR2 (germline): SGHAT, FQDESV (reference sequence). Trimming cost V 0 bases and J 5 bases, with 11 bases left between them. The CDR3 DNA reads as TGTGCCAGCAGCTTAGCGGGGGGGCTCCACGAGCAGTACTTC. This encodes CASSLAGGLHEQYF.

This chain joins TRBV7-9 and TRBJ1-6, with D possibly TRBD1 on 6 matching bases. Trimming removed 2 bases at V and 6 bases at J, with 14 bases between. The CDR3 runs to 16 residues. Germline values: CDR1 SEHNR, CDR2 FQNEAQ (reference sequence). The CDR3 nucleotides are TGTGCCAGCAGCTTACTACCACAGGGCGGTAATTCACCCCTCCACTTT. It is translated as CASSLLPQGGNSPLHF.

The chain uses TRBV4-1 and TRBJ2-5; 7 bases are shared with TRBD2. Germline CDR1 reads MGHRA; CDR2 reads YSYEKL. The junction had 19 bases not matched to a gene; V was cut back by 3 bases and J by 3 bases. The CDR3 contains 19 residues. CDR3 protein: CASSQQNGGSLTIKETQYF. The CDR3 DNA reads TGCGCCAGCAGCCAGCAAAACGGGGGGTCCTTAACAATTAAAGAGACCCAGTACTTC.

The V gene is TRBV5-1, the J gene TRBJ1-1, with D maybe TRBD1 (5 bases). Trimming stripped 4 bases from V and 6 bases from J, with 13 bases between. CDR3 length equals 13 residues. Germline V gene data show CDR1 as SGHRS and CDR2 as YFSETQ. CDR3 nucleotides: TGCGCCAGCAGCCGTGGGGGGGACGCTGAAGCTTTCTTT. Its translation: CASSRGGDAEAFF.

This clone was detected once. V is TRBV2 and J is TRBJ1-2; D is perhaps TRBD1 (6 bases). Germline lookup yields CDR1 SNHLY and CDR2 FYNNEI. Trimming pared 6 bases from V and 6 bases from J, leaving 14 bases between. This CDR3 has 13 amino acids. The CDR3 sequence is CASRRQGFHGYTF. CDR3 coding DNA: TGTGCCAGCAGGCGCCAGGGGTTCCATGGCTACACCTTC.

The gene calls are TRBV5-1 and TRBJ2-1, with D perhaps matching TRBD2 (5 bases). CDR3 length: 13 residues. Trimming stripped 3 bases from V and 9 bases from J, with 13 bases between. Germline V lookup: CDR1 SGHRS, CDR2 YFSETQ. The CDR3 region is CASSSRVSGEQFF. The CDR3 nucleotides are TGCGCCAGCAGCTCGAGGGTCTCGGGTGAGCAGTTCTTC.

J is TRBJ1-5 and V is TRBV6-2 or TRBV6-3; 7 bases are shared with TRBD1. This CDR3 comprises 15 residues. V lost 6 bases, J lost 3 bases, and 8 bases stayed unmatched. Germline CDR1 and CDR2: MNHEY and SVGEGT. This CDR3 reads CASSRKQGPNQPQHF. The CDR3 nucleotides are TGTGCCAGCAGCCGAAAACAGGGGCCCAATCAGCCCCAGCATTTT.

This clone has a handful of counts. V is TRBV2 and J is TRBJ1-2, with TRBD1 as a possible D gene (5 bases). Germline V gene sequence: CDR1 SNHLY, CDR2 FYNNEI. The CDR3 sequence is 14 residues long. Between the trimmed V and J ends, which lost 6 bases and 4 bases, there was a span of 15 bases. Written as DNA, the CDR3 is TGTGCCAGCAGGAGAATGACAGACCTCTATGGCTACACCTTC. Its translation is CASRRMTDLYGYTF. The entire variable domain, with the rest obtained from reference TRBV2 and TRBJ1-2, is as follows: EPEVTQTPSHQVTQMGQEVILRCVPISNHLYFYWYRQILGQKVEFLVSFYNNEISEKSEIFDDQFSVERPDGSNFTLKIRSTKLEDSAMYFCASRRMTDLYGYTFGSGTRLTVV.

The J gene is TRBJ2-3, the V gene TRBV12-5; D gene ambiguous. The CDR3 extends over 11 amino acids. Germline loops: CDR1 LGHNT, CDR2 FRNRAP. Trimming left V 3 bases short and J 7 bases short, with 5 bases between. CDR3 sequence reads: CASGLLNTQYF. The CDR3 DNA reads TGTGCTAGTGGTTTATTAAATACGCAGTATTTT.

V and J are TRBV19 and TRBJ2-2; the D is unclear. From germline, CDR1 is LNHDA and CDR2 SQIVND (reference sequence). CDR3 size: 15 residues. V dropped 8 bases and J dropped 7 bases, with 20 bases sitting between them. CDR3 nucleotide sequence: TGTGCCAGTCGAAGACCAGGAATTTTTGGCGGGGAGCTGTTTTTT. Translation: CASRRPGIFGGELFF.

The chain links TRBV7-2 to TRBJ2-5; 7 nucleotides match TRBD1. V lost 4 bases and J lost 12; bases outside the gene matches: 5. This CDR3 is built from 11 residues. CDR1 and CDR2 (germline): SGHTA, FQGNSA. The CDR3 sequence is CASSSQGTEYF. The CDR3 DNA sequence: TGTGCCAGCAGCTCACAAGGGACAGAGTACTTC.

The CDR3, as DNA: TGTGCCAGCAGTGATCGGTACCGGGAAGGTACGCAGTATTTT. It codes for CASSDRYREGTQYF. The chain has TRBV2 and TRBJ2-3, with a possible D match to TRBD2 (5 bases). Trimming took off 3 bases at V and 8 bases at J, with 15 bases between the two ends. In germline, CDR1 is SNHLY, CDR2 FYNNEI. The CDR3 spans 14 residues.

The CDR3, as DNA: TGTGCCATCAGTGAGGAAGCGGGAGGATACAATGAGCAGTTCTTC. This translates into CAISEEAGGYNEQFF. The J gene is TRBJ2-1, the V gene TRBV10-3; 9 bases line up with TRBD2. CDR3 length: 15 residues. Trimming cost V 2 bases and J 4 bases; bases outside gene matches: 3. In germline, CDR1 is ENHRY, CDR2 SYGVKD.

The chain employs TRBV3-1 (or the pseudogene TRBV3-2) and TRBJ1-3, with a possible D match to TRBD1 (5 bases). This CDR3 has 16 amino acids. Germline CDR1 is LGHDT and CDR2 is YNNKEL (reference sequence). Trimming stripped 4 bases from V and 5 bases from J, with 18 bases between. The CDR3 DNA follows: TGTGCCAGCAGCCTAAGCAACCCAGGGCATAGAAACACCATATATTTT. It encodes CASSLSNPGHRNTIYF.

This clone was found once. V gene TRBV6-6 combines with J gene TRBJ1-6; D is possibly TRBD1 (6 bases). From germline, CDR1 is MNHNY and CDR2 SVGAGI (reference sequence). Trimming shortened V by 2 bases and J by 7 bases, and 9 bases separated the two germline ends. There are 14 residues in the CDR3. The CDR3 reads CASSYSTGNSPLHF. CDR3 in DNA: TGTGCCAGCAGTTACAGTACAGGGAATTCACCCCTCCACTTT.

The chain is built from TRBV5-1 and TRBJ2-7; D uncertain. Trimming removed 3 bases at V and 0 bases at J, with 13 bases between. This CDR3 contains 15 residues. CDR1 SGHRS and CDR2 YFSETQ come from the germline V gene. Written as DNA, the CDR3 is TGCGCCAGCAGCTCTAAAGCCGAGAGCTCCTACGAGCAGTACTTC. Translation: CASSSKAESSYEQYF.

This sequence joins TRBV3-1 (or the pseudogene TRBV3-2) and TRBJ2-5, with 10 bases aligning to TRBD1. The CDR3 contains 15 residues. Germline V gives CDR1 LGHDT, CDR2 YNNKEL (reference sequence). V gave up 5 bases and J gave up 4 bases; unmatched junction bases: 7. CDR3 residues: CASSTRTGGGETQYF. Written as DNA, the CDR3 is TGTGCCAGCAGCACCCGGACAGGGGGGGGAGAGACCCAGTACTTC.

The CDR3 DNA reads as TGTGCCAGTACTCAGGCCCGACAGGGTTGGTCGCATGGCTACACCTTC. Translating gives CASTQARQGWSHGYTF. The V and J genes are TRBV19 and TRBJ1-2; 7 nucleotides line up with TRBD1. The germline V gene has CDR1 LNHDA and CDR2 SQIVND (reference sequence). V was clipped by 7 bases and J by 6 bases; unmatched bases: 17. The CDR3 spans 16 residues.

This clone has only a few counts. V is TRBV4-1 and J is TRBJ1-1; D not resolved. Trimming removed 1 base from V and 3 bases from J, with 6 bases in between. In germline, CDR1 is MGHRA, CDR2 YSYEKL. The CDR3 is 13 residues long. Written as DNA, the CDR3 is TGCGCCAGCAGCCAAGGAGAGTACACTGAAGCTTTCTTT. Translating gives CASSQGEYTEAFF.

The chain employs TRBV2 and TRBJ1-4, with 11 bases that match TRBD1. CDR1 and CDR2 from the germline V gene are SNHLY and FYNNEI. V lost 7 bases and J lost 8; bases outside the gene matches: 9. This CDR3 is built from 15 residues. The CDR3 DNA sequence: TGTGCCAGCATTTTTGGACAGGGGGCCGGGGAAAAACTGTTTTTT. It codes for CASIFGQGAGEKLFF.

The rearrangement uses TRBV7-3 and TRBJ2-2; tentative D call: TRBD2 (5 bases). CDR1 SGHTA and CDR2 FQGTGA come from the germline V gene. This CDR3 has 16 residues. V was shortened by 2 bases and J by 8 bases, with 18 bases between the two germline ends. CDR3 bases: TGTGCCAGCAGCTTAGAACCCCCGGCTCGAGGGGGGGAGCTGTTTTTT. Translating it yields CASSLEPPARGGELFF.

The chain links TRBV7-2 to TRBJ1-4; D perhaps matches TRBD1 (5 bases). This CDR3 is built from 15 residues. Deletions cut 4 bases from V and 5 bases from J, with 14 bases between. Germline-derived CDR1 and CDR2 are SGHTA and FQGNSA. DNA for the CDR3: TGTGCCAGCAGCTCTTACGGGACTACGAATGAAAAACTGTTTTTT. It codes for CASSSYGTTNEKLFF.

A single count supports this clone. This sequence joins TRBV2 and TRBJ2-1, with D possibly matching TRBD1 (6 bases). Germline V CDR1 and CDR2: SNHLY, FYNNEI. The CDR3 contains 16 residues. Trimming took 5 bases from V and 4 from J, leaving 18 bases between them. CDR3 residues: CASSSTQGQLYNEQFF. DNA for the CDR3: TGTGCCAGCAGTAGCACCCAGGGGCAACTTTACAATGAGCAGTTCTTC. Together with reference TRBV2 and TRBJ2-1, the CDR3 gives the full variable domain: EPEVTQTPSHQVTQMGQEVILRCVPISNHLYFYWYRQILGQKVEFLVSFYNNEISEKSEIFDDQFSVERPDGSNFTLKIRSTKLEDSAMYFCASSSTQGQLYNEQFFGPGTRLTVL.

The chain combines TRBV4-3 with TRBJ2-3; D is undetermined. Germline CDR1 and CDR2: LGHNA and YSLEER. V was shortened by 0 bases and J by 1 base, with 11 bases between the two germline ends. CDR3 size: 16 residues. DNA of the CDR3: TGCGCCAGCAGCCAAGAGGTTAGCTCGGGCACAGATACGCAGTATTTT. It translates to CASSQEVSSGTDTQYF.